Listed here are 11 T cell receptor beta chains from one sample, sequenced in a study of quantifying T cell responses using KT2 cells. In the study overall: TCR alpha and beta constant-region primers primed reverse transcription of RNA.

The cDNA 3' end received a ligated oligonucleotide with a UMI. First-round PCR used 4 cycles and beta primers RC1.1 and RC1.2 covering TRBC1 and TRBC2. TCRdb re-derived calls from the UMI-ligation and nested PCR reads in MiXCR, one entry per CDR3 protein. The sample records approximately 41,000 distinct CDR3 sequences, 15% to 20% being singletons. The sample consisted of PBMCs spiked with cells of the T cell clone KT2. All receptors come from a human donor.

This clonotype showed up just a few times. As DNA, the CDR3 is TGTGCCAGCAGCCTAACGACAGGGGAAAATCAGCCCCAGCATTTT. Amino acids: CASSLTTGENQPQHF. V is TRBV2 and J is TRBJ1-5; 8 bases fit TRBD1. The CDR3 has 15 amino acids. Germline CDR1 reads SNHLY; CDR2 reads FYNNEI. V was pared by 6 bases and J by 4 bases, with 8 bases of the junction left unmatched.

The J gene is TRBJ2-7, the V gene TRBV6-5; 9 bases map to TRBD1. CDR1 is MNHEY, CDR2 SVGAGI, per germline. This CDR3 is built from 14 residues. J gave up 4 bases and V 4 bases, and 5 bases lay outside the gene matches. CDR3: CASSFPGQGYEQYF. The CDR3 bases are TGTGCCAGCAGTTTCCCGGGACAGGGATACGAGCAGTACTTC.

The CDR3 loop reads CATSDSYPPYGYTF. The CDR3 region has the DNA TGTGCCACCAGTGATTCCTACCCTCCCTATGGCTACACCTTC. The chain couples TRBV24-1 to TRBJ1-2; D not certain. Trimming took off 2 bases at V and 4 bases at J, with 10 bases between the two ends. In germline, CDR1 is KGHDR, CDR2 SFDVKD. This CDR3 is built from 14 residues.

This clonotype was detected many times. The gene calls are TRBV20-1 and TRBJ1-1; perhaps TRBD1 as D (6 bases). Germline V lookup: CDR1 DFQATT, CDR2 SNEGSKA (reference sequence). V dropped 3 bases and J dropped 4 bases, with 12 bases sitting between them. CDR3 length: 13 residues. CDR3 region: CSARKTGGTEAFF. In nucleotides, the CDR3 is TGCAGTGCTAGGAAGACAGGAGGCACTGAAGCTTTCTTT.

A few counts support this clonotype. The CDR3 loop reads CASSQDSRAGDTQYF. In DNA form, the CDR3 reads TGTGCCAGCAGCCAAGATTCGAGGGCGGGAGATACGCAGTATTTT. The V and J genes are TRBV3-1 and TRBJ2-3; D perhaps matches TRBD2 (5 bases). Looked up from germline, CDR1 is LGHDT and CDR2 is YNNKEL (reference sequence). V gave up 0 bases and J gave up 5 bases, with 12 bases separating them. The length of the CDR3 is 15 residues.

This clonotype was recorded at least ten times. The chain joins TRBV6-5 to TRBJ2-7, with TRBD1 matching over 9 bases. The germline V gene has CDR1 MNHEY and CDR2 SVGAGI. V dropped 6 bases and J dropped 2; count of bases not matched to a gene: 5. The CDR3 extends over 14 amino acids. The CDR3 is CASRNRDRAYEQYF. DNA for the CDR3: TGTGCCAGCAGGAACCGGGACAGGGCCTACGAGCAGTACTTC.

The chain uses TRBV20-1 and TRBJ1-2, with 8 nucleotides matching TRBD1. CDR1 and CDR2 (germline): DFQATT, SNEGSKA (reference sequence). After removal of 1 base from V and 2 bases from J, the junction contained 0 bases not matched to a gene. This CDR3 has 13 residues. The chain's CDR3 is CSARGTGNYGYTF. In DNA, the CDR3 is TGCAGTGCTAGAGGGACAGGGAACTATGGCTACACCTTC.

The CDR3: CASSLARRLADEQYF. The CDR3 bases are TGTGCCAGCAGCTTAGCGCGTAGACTAGCTGACGAGCAGTACTTC. The V gene is TRBV7-2, the J gene TRBJ2-7; 7 bases fit TRBD2. The germline CDR1 and CDR2 sequences are SGHTA and FQGNSA. CDR3 length: 15 amino acids. V lost 0 bases to trimming and J lost 5 bases; unmatched junction nucleotides: 7.

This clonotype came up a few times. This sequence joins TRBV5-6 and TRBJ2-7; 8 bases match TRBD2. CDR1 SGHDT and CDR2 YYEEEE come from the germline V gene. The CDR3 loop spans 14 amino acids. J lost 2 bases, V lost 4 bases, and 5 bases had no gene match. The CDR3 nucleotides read TGTGCCAGCAGCCTTACTAGCGGCCCCTACGAGCAGTACTTC. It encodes CASSLTSGPYEQYF.

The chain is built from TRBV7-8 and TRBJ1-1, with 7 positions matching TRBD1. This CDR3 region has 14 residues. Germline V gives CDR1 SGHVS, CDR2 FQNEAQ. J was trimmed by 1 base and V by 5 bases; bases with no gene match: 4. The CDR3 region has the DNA TGTGCCAGCAGCCTAAACAGGGGGAACACTGAAGCTTTCTTT. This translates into CASSLNRGNTEAFF.

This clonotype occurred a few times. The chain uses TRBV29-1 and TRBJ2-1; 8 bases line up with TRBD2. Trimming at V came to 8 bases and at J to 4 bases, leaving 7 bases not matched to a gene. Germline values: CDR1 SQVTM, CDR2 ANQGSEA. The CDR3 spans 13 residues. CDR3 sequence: CSCALAGYNEQFF. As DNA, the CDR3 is TGCAGCTGCGCGCTAGCGGGTTACAATGAGCAGTTCTTC.